These T cell receptor beta chains were read from a single sample in a study of patients and donors after allogeneic stem cell transplantation. MiXCR was run by TCRdb on the RT-PCR reads, yielding one entry per CDR3 protein. The sample has around 150,000 distinct CDR3 sequences, roughly 35% seen once. The specimen sequenced was blood, either unsorted or a sorted T cell fraction (not recorded which). The receptor source for this set is a human donor who was either an allogeneic HSCT recipient or a stem cell or donor lymphocyte infusion donor (not recorded which). It is not recorded whose cells these are; they may come from a transplant donor. The CDR3 runs from the conserved cysteine through the conserved F or W. The order of the fields is clone size, D gene, J gene, V gene, CDR3 DNA, CDR3 protein. D genes are given only for firm matches. Clone sizes are given selectively: once, few, many, or a class where the clone is expanded.

>.|.|TRBJ2-2|TRBV6-5
TGTGCCAGCAGTTGGTTCTCGGCCGGGGAGCTGTTTTTT
CASSWFSAGELFF
>.|.|TRBJ1-2|TRBV20-1
TGCAGTGCTAGAGATTCTAGACAGTCTAACTATGGCTACACCTTC
CSARDSRQSNYGYTF
>.|.|TRBJ1-1|TRBV29-1
TGCAGCGCTCCCTCTGGGGGGGACACTGAAGCTTTCTTT
CSAPSGGDTEAFF
>few|.|TRBJ1-5|TRBV24-1
TGTGCCACCAGTCGGACAGCTAATCAGCCCCAGCATTTT
CATSRTANQPQHF
>.|.|TRBJ1-1|TRBV6-1
TGTGCCAGCAGTGCGGGACGGACCCGAGTGGATACTGAAGCTTTCTTT
CASSAGRTRVDTEAFF
>.|.|TRBJ2-3|TRBV7-9
TGTGCCAGCAGCCCCGCCAAGGACCAGTATTTT
CASSPAKDQYF
>.|TRBD2|TRBJ2-3|TRBV4-1
TGCGCCAGCAGCCTGGGACTACTTGAGAAGACAGATACGCAGTATTTT
CASSLGLLEKTDTQYF
>.|.|TRBJ1-5|TRBV12-3/TRBV12-4
TGTGCCAGCAGTACCAGCCTGGGGGCGTCCTATCAGCCCCAGCATTTT
CASSTSLGASYQPQHF
>few|.|TRBJ1-5|TRBV5-5
TGTGCCAGCAGCTTGGTTGGCCGGATCAATCAGCCCCAGCATTTT
CASSLVGRINQPQHF
>.|.|TRBJ1-2|TRBV20-1
TGCAGTGCTAGCGCAGGGAGGAATGGCTACACCTTC
CSASAGRNGYTF
>few|TRBD1|TRBJ2-3|TRBV5-6
TGTGCCAGCAGCCCGACAGGGAGCCCATCGAGCTCCCCAACAGATACGCAGTATTTT
CASSPTGSPSSSPTDTQYF
>few|.|TRBJ2-3|TRBV27
TGTGCCAGCAGTCGGACAGTCACAGATACGCAGTATTTT
CASSRTVTDTQYF
>.|.|TRBJ2-7|TRBV5-4
TGTGCCAGCAGTCCGGGTCGGACGAACATCTACGAGCAGTACTTC
CASSPGRTNIYEQYF
>.|.|TRBJ1-2|TRBV6-5
TGTGCCAGCAGAACCGGGACACCCCCTTGGAGTGGCTACACCTTC
CASRTGTPPWSGYTF
>.|.|TRBJ1-1|TRBV16
TGTGCCAGCAGCCAATCGCGGCGGCCGAACACTGAAGCTTTCTTT
CASSQSRRPNTEAFF
>.|TRBD1|TRBJ1-2|TRBV11-1
TGTGCCAGCAGCCCGGGACAGGGACATATCTATGGCTACACCTTC
CASSPGQGHIYGYTF
>few|.|TRBJ1-1|TRBV6-2/TRBV6-3
TGTGCCAGCAGTTACTTCGGACTGCATAACACTGAAGCTTTCTTT
CASSYFGLHNTEAFF
>.|TRBD2|TRBJ2-1|TRBV27
TGTGCCAGCAGTTGGGCGGGGGAGTTCTACAATGAGCAGTTCTTC
CASSWAGEFYNEQFF
>few|TRBD1|TRBJ1-1|TRBV6-5
TGTGCCAGCAGTCCCCGAGGGACAGGGGCGGATAACACTGAAGCTTTCTTT
CASSPRGTGADNTEAFF
>.|.|TRBJ1-5|TRBV5-1
TGCGCCAGCAGCTCGGGGGTTCTAAGCAATCAGCCCCAGCATTTT
CASSSGVLSNQPQHF
>.|TRBD2|TRBJ2-5|TRBV29-1
TGCAGCGTCGCCCAGGGCGGGGGGGTGGAGACCCAGTACTTC
CSVAQGGGVETQYF
>.|.|TRBJ2-3|TRBV6-2/TRBV6-3
TGTGCCAGCAGTTACGCTGCGGGGACGGGCACAGATACGCAGTATTTT
CASSYAAGTGTDTQYF
>.|TRBD2|TRBJ2-3|TRBV7-3
TGTGCCAGCAGCTTAACGGGACTAGCGGGGGAGTCTAGCACAGATACGCAGTATTTT
CASSLTGLAGESSTDTQYF
>.|.|TRBJ2-7|TRBV4-2
TGTGCCAGCAGCCAAGAGCCCAGGGGCTCCTACGAGCAGTACTTC
CASSQEPRGSYEQYF
>once|.|TRBJ2-2|TRBV4-2
TGTGCCAGCAGCCAAGGTGGCGGGGAGCTGTTTTTT
CASSQGGGELFF
>few|TRBD1|TRBJ1-5|TRBV12-3/TRBV12-4
TGTGCCAGCAGTTTAGCGCCGGGACAGGGGAATCAGCCCCAGCATTTT
CASSLAPGQGNQPQHF
>.|TRBD1|TRBJ2-3|TRBV4-3
TGCGCCAGCAGCCAGCAGGGGGCGGGCACAGATACGCAGTATTTT
CASSQQGAGTDTQYF
>.|.|TRBJ2-1|TRBV27
TGTGCCAGCAGTTTTCGGAATGAGCAGTTCTTC
CASSFRNEQFF
>few|TRBD1|TRBJ1-1|TRBV9
TGTGCCAGCACCCTGACAGGGCTTGGCACTGAAGCTTTCTTT
CASTLTGLGTEAFF
>once|TRBD2|TRBJ2-3|TRBV28
TGTGCCAGCAGTCCGATAGCGGGGGGGTCAACAGATACGCAGTATTTT
CASSPIAGGSTDTQYF
>.|.|TRBJ1-6|TRBV5-1
TGCGCCAGCAGCTTGAACGGACCCAGTGGTTCACCCCTCCACTTT
CASSLNGPSGSPLHF
>few|TRBD1|TRBJ1-1|TRBV10-3
TGTGCCATCAGAGGACAGGAGGAACTTAACACTGAAGCTTTCTTT
CAIRGQEELNTEAFF
>.|TRBD2|TRBJ2-7|TRBV12-3/TRBV12-4
TGTGCCAGCAGTCCCGGACTAGCGGGGAGCTCCTACGAGCAGTACTTC
CASSPGLAGSSYEQYF
>.|.|TRBJ2-3|TRBV28
TGTGCCAGCAGCCCTCCCGTCTCCGGGTACTACACAGATACGCAGTATTTT
CASSPPVSGYYTDTQYF
>.|.|TRBJ2-1|TRBV12-3/TRBV12-4
TGTGCCAGCAGTTTATGGGGCGAGCAGTTCTTC
CASSLWGEQFF
>many|.|TRBJ1-1|TRBV12-3/TRBV12-4
TGTGCCAGCAGTTTAGGGAACACTGAAGCTTTCTTT
CASSLGNTEAFF
>.|TRBD1|TRBJ1-1|TRBV6-5
TGTGCCAGCAGTTACTCAGGGGGACAGCGGAACACTGAAGCTTTCTTT
CASSYSGGQRNTEAFF
>.|TRBD2|TRBJ2-1|TRBV7-2
TGTGCCAGCAGCCGAAGCGGGGGCACCTACAATGAGCAGTTCTTC
CASSRSGGTYNEQFF
>once|TRBD1|TRBJ2-7|TRBV12-3/TRBV12-4
TGTGCCAGCAGTGGACAGGGCTCCGAGCAGTACTTC
CASSGQGSEQYF
>many|.|TRBJ1-1|TRBV12-3/TRBV12-4
TGTGCCAGCAGCCCTCGGGGGGACGGAGCTTTCTTT
CASSPRGDGAFF
>.|.|TRBJ1-4|TRBV7-9
TGTGCCAGCCACGGTTCTAATGAAAAACTGTTTTTT
CASHGSNEKLFF
>.|.|TRBJ1-4|TRBV5-1
TGCGCCAGCAGCTTGGACGAACAGGGCCTTACCCTTAATGAAAAACTGTTTTTT
CASSLDEQGLTLNEKLFF
>.|.|TRBJ2-3|TRBV4-2
TGTGCCAGCAGCCAAGTCGGGTCCAGGGCTAGCACAGATACGCAGTATTTT
CASSQVGSRASTDTQYF
>.|TRBD1|TRBJ2-1|TRBV10-3
TGTGCCGTCAGGGACAGCTCCTACAATGAGCAGTTCTTC
CAVRDSSYNEQFF
>few|.|TRBJ1-4|TRBV7-2
TGTGCCAGCAGGGCAGGGACTAGTGAAAAACTGTTTTTT
CASRAGTSEKLFF
>.|.|TRBJ1-1|TRBV4-1
TGCGCCAGTACTTACAGGGCCATGAACACTGAAGCTTTCTTT
CASTYRAMNTEAFF
>many|.|TRBJ1-1|TRBV20-1
TGCAGTGCTTGGAGGAACACTGAAGCTTTCTTT
CSAWRNTEAFF
>.|.|TRBJ1-2|TRBV15
TGTGCCACCAGCAGAGAGGGGGAGCCTAACTATGGCTACACCTTC
CATSREGEPNYGYTF
>.|.|TRBJ2-1|TRBV24-1
TGTGCCACCAGTGACCTCAGGGTAAGTTCCTACAATGAGCAGTTCTTC
CATSDLRVSSYNEQFF
>.|TRBD2|TRBJ2-1|TRBV7-8
TGTGCCAGCAGCTTAGGACTAGCGGGGGGGCATTTTATGGCTGAGCAGTTCTTC
CASSLGLAGGHFMAEQFF
>.|TRBD1|TRBJ1-4|TRBV29-1
TGCAGCGCCGACAGGGGTTCTAATGAAAAACTGTTTTTT
CSADRGSNEKLFF
>many|.|TRBJ1-5|TRBV4-2
TGTGCCAGCAGCCAAGATCCCCCAGGGCCTAGCAATCAGCCCCAGCATTTT
CASSQDPPGPSNQPQHF
>.|TRBD1|TRBJ2-7|TRBV10-3
TGTGCCATCAGCGTGGACAGGGGGATATCCTACGAGCAGTACTTC
CAISVDRGISYEQYF
>.|.|TRBJ2-7|TRBV6-1
TGTGCCAGCAGTGATAAATCTGGGTGGAGGGACGAGCAGTACTTC
CASSDKSGWRDEQYF
>few|.|TRBJ2-4|TRBV29-1
TGCAGCGTTGAAGTTTTAGCCAAAAACATTCAGTACTTC
CSVEVLAKNIQYF